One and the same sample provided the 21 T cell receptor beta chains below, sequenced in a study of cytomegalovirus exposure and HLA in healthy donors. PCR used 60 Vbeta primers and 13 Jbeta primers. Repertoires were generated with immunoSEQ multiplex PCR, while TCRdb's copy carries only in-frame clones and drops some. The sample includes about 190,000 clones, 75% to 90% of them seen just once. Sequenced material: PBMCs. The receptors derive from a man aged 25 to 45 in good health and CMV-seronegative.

CDR3 DNA: TGTGCCAGCAGTTATTCCGGTGGGAACACTGAAGCTTTCTTT. Its translation is CASSYSGGNTEAFF. The chain combines TRBV6-1 with TRBJ1-1; D remains unclear. Germline CDR1 and CDR2: MNHNS and SASEGT. The CDR3 consists of 14 residues. The germline V and J ends were trimmed by 5 bases and 1 base, with 11 bases remaining between them.

The DNA for the CDR3 is TGTGCCAGCAGCCCAAGCCTCTCCGGGGAGCTGTTTTTT. Its translation is CASSPSLSGELFF. The V and J genes are TRBV7-8 and TRBJ2-2; D gene ambiguous. This CDR3 has 13 residues. The V end was cut by 5 bases, the J end by 6 bases, with 10 bases between. Germline V lookup: CDR1 SGHVS, CDR2 FQNEAQ.

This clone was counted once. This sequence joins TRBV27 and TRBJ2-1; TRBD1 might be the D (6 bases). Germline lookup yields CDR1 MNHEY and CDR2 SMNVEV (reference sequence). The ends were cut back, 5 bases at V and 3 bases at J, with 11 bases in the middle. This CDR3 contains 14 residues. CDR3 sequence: CASSRLTGYNEQFF. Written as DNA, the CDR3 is TGTGCCAGCAGTCGCCTGACAGGCTACAATGAGCAGTTCTTC.

The CDR3 is CASSFRGANVLTF. The CDR3 DNA sequence: TGTGCCAGCAGTTTTCGTGGGGCCAACGTCCTGACTTTC. The J gene is TRBJ2-6, the V gene TRBV27; D is uncertain. Germline V lookup: CDR1 MNHEY, CDR2 SMNVEV (reference sequence). Trimming cost V 3 bases and J 3 bases, with 3 bases left between them. The CDR3 covers 13 residues. Full variable domain (remainder filled in from reference TRBV27 and TRBJ2-6): EAQVTQNPRYLITVTGKKLTVTCSQNMNHEYMSWYRQDPGLGLRQIYYSMNVEVTDKGDVPEGYKVSRKEKRNFPLILESPSPNQTSLYFCASSFRGANVLTFGAGSRLTVL.

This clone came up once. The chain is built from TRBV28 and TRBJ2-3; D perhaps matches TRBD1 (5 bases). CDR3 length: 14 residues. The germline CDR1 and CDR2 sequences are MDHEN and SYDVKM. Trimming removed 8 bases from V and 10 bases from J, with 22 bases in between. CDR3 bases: TGTGCCAGCCACCCCGTGGGGCGACTTCCTTCGCAGTATTTT. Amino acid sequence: CASHPVGRLPSQYF.

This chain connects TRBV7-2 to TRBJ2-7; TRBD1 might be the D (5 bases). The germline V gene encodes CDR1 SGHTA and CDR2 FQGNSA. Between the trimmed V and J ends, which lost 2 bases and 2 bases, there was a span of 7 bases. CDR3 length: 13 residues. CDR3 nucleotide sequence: TGTGCCAGCAGCTTAAGGGGTACCTACGAGCAGTACTTC. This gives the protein CASSLRGTYEQYF.

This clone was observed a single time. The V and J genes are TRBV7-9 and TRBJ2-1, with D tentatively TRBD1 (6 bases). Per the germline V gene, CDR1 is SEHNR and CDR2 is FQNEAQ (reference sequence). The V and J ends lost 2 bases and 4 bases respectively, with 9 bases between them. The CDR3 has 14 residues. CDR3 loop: CASSLRQEYNEQFF. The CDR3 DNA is TGTGCCAGCAGCTTAAGACAGGAGTACAATGAGCAGTTCTTC.

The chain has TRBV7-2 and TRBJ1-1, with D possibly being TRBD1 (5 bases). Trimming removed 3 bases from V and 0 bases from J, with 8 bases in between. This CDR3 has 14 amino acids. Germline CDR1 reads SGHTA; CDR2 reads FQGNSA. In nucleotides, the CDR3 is TGTGCCAGCAGCTTTTCCAGGGTGAACACTGAAGCTTTCTTT. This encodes CASSFSRVNTEAFF.

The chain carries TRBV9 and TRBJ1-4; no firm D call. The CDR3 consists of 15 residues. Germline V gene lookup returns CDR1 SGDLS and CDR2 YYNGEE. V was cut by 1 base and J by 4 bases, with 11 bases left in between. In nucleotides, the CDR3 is TGTGCCAGCAGCGTATTCGGGTTGGGTAATGAAAAACTGTTTTTT. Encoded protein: CASSVFGLGNEKLFF.

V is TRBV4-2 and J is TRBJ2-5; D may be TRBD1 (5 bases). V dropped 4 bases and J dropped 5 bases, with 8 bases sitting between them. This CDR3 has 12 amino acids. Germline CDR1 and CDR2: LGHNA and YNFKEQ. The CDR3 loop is CASSRPGETQYF. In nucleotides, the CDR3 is TGTGCCAGCAGCCGTCCAGGGGAGACCCAGTACTTC.

CDR3 bases: TGTGCCAGCAGCAAAACAGGGTACTACGAGCAGTACTTC. It is translated as CASSKTGYYEQYF. The chain combines TRBV28 with TRBJ2-7, with D tentatively TRBD1 (6 bases). The V gene lost 6 bases and the J gene lost 3 bases, with 12 bases spanning the gap. This CDR3 region has 13 residues. Germline CDR1 reads MDHEN; CDR2 reads SYDVKM.

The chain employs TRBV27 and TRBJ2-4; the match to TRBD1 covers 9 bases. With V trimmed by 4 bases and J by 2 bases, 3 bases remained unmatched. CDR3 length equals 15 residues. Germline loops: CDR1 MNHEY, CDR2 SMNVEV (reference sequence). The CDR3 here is CASSYRGLSKNIQYF. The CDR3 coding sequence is TGTGCCAGCAGTTACAGGGGGCTATCCAAAAACATTCAGTACTTC.

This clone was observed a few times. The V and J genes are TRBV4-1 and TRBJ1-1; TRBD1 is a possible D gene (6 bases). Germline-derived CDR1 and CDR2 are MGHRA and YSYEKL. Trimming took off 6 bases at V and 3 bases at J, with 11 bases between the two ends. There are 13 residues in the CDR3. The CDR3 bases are TGCGCCAGCAGACGGACAGACCACACTGAAGCTTTCTTT. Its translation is CASRRTDHTEAFF.

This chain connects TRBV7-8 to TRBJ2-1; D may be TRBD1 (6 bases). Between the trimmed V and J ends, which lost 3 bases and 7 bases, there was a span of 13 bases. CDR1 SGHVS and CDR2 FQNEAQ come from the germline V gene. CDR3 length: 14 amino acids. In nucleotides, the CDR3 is TGTGCCAGCAGCTTGGACAGTTCCAATAATGAGCAGTTCTTC. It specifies CASSLDSSNNEQFF.

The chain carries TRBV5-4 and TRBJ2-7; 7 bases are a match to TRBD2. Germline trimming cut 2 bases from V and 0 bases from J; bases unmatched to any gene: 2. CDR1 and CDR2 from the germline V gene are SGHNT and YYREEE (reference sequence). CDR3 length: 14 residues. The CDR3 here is CASSLAGTSYEQYF. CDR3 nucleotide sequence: TGTGCCAGCAGCTTAGCGGGGACCTCCTACGAGCAGTACTTC. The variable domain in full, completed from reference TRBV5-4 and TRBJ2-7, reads ETGVTQSPTHLIKTRGQQVTLRCSSQSGHNTVSWYQQALGQGPQFIFQYYREEENGRGNFPPRFSGLQFPNYSSELNVNALELDDSALYLCASSLAGTSYEQYFGPGTRLTVT.

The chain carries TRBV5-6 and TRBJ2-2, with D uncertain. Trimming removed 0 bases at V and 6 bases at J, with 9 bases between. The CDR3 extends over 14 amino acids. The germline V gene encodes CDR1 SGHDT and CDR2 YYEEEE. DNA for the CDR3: TGTGCCAGCAGCTTGGACAGTTACGCCGGGGAGCTGTTTTTT. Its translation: CASSLDSYAGELFF.

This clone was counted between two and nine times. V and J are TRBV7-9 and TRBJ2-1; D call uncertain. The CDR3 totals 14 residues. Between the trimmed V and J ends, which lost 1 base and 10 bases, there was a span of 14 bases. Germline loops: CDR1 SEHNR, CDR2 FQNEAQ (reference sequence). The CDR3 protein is CASSLEVRQGEQFF. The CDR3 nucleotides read TGTGCCAGCAGCTTAGAGGTTAGACAAGGAGAGCAGTTCTTC.

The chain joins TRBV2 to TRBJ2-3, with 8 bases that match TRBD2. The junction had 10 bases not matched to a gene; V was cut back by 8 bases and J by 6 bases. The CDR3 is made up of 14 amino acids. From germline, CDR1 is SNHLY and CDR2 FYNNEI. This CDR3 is CASSPPTSADTQYF. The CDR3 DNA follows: TGTGCCAGCTCGCCGCCGACTAGCGCCGATACGCAGTATTTT.

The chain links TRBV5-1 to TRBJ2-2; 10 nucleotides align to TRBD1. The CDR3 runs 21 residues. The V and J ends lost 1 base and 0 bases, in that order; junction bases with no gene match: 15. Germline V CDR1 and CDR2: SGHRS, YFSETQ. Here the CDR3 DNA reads TGCGCCAGCAGCTTGATTACCCACCTACTTGGGACAGGGGCGAACACCGGGGAGCTGTTTTTT. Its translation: CASSLITHLLGTGANTGELFF.

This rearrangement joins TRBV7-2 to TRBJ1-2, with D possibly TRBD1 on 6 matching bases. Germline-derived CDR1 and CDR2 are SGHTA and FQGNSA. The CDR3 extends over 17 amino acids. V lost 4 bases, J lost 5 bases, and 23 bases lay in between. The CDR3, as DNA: TGTGCCAGCAGCTATAGTCTCATGGCAGGGGCAGAATATGGCTACACCTTC. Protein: CASSYSLMAGAEYGYTF.

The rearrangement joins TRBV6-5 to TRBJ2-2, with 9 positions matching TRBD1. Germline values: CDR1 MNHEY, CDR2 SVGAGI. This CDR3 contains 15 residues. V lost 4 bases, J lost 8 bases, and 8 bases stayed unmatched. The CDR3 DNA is TGTGCCAGCAGTTTAGAGAACAGGGGGCAGGGGGAGCTGTTTTTT. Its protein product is CASSLENRGQGELFF.